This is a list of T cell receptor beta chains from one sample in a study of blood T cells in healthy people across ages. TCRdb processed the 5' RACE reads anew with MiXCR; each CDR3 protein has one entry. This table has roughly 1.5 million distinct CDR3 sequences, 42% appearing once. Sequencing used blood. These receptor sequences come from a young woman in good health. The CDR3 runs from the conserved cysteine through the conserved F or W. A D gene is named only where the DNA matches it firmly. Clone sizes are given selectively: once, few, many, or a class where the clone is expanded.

cdr3_nt: TGCGCCAGCAGCCTCTCAACAGGTTACGGCTACGAGCAGTACTTC
cdr3_aa: CASSLSTGYGYEQYF
j_call: TRBJ2-7
v_call: TRBV5-1
d_call: NA
clone_size: few

cdr3_nt: TGTGCCAGCAGCGTAGTTGTGGGGGATACGCAGTATTTT
cdr3_aa: CASSVVVGDTQYF
j_call: TRBJ2-3
v_call: TRBV9
d_call: NA
clone_size: few

cdr3_nt: TGTGCCAGCAGCTCCGGCAAAATACTAGTGGGCGGCTACACCTTC
cdr3_aa: CASSSGKILVGGYTF
j_call: TRBJ1-2
v_call: TRBV7-2
d_call: NA
clone_size: NA

cdr3_nt: TGTGCCAGCAGTAGATATAGCGGCTCCTACGAGCAGTACTTC
cdr3_aa: CASSRYSGSYEQYF
j_call: TRBJ2-7
v_call: TRBV27
d_call: NA
clone_size: few

cdr3_nt: TGTGCCAGCAGTGGTGACAGGGCTATTTACAATGAGCAGTTCTTC
cdr3_aa: CASSGDRAIYNEQFF
j_call: TRBJ2-1
v_call: TRBV6-1
d_call: TRBD1
clone_size: NA

cdr3_nt: TGCGCCAGCAGCTTGGAGGGCCCTCCTGAAGCTTTCTTT
cdr3_aa: CASSLEGPPEAFF
j_call: TRBJ1-1
v_call: TRBV5-1
d_call: NA
clone_size: NA

cdr3_nt: TGTGCCAGCAGCCTCTCTAAGTCTGACAATGAGCAGTTCTTC
cdr3_aa: CASSLSKSDNEQFF
j_call: TRBJ2-1
v_call: TRBV13
d_call: NA
clone_size: NA

cdr3_nt: TGTGCCAGCAGCCAAGAGGGACAGATCCCCTCCTACGAGCAGTACTTC
cdr3_aa: CASSQEGQIPSYEQYF
j_call: TRBJ2-7
v_call: TRBV4-2
d_call: TRBD1
clone_size: NA

cdr3_nt: TGTGCCATCAGTGAGCAACGGGACAGCCTTTCACCCCTCCACTTT
cdr3_aa: CAISEQRDSLSPLHF
j_call: TRBJ1-6
v_call: TRBV10-3
d_call: TRBD1
clone_size: few

cdr3_nt: TGTGCCAGCAGCCAAACCCTCTCGGGGAGGGCTAATGAAAAACTGTTTTTT
cdr3_aa: CASSQTLSGRANEKLFF
j_call: TRBJ1-4
v_call: TRBV7-2
d_call: NA
clone_size: few